The 27 T cell receptor beta chains below all came from one sample that was sequenced in a study of cytomegalovirus exposure and HLA in healthy donors. PCR amplification relied on 60 Vbeta primers (plus 13 Jbeta primers). TCRdb's table, derived via immunoSEQ multiplex PCR, lists solely in-frame clones and lacks some. The sample consists of around 190,000 clones, around 77% of them appearing once. The sequencing sample was made of PBMCs. The receptor set was obtained from a woman aged 30 to 39 in good health and CMV-seronegative.

Only a few counts were recorded for this clone. The rearrangement links TRBV7-9 to TRBJ2-7; D unresolved. Germline-derived CDR1 and CDR2 are SEHNR and FQNEAQ (reference sequence). V was cut by 3 bases and J by 5 bases, with 14 bases left in between. This CDR3 has 14 amino acids. CDR3 sequence reads: CASSFVSVRDEQYF. CDR3 sequence (DNA): TGTGCCAGCAGCTTCGTATCCGTCCGGGACGAGCAGTACTTC.

This chain uses TRBV7-2 with TRBJ2-1; D is perhaps TRBD2 (5 bases). Germline V CDR1 and CDR2: SGHTA, FQGNSA. V was trimmed by 2 bases and J by 4 bases, leaving 9 bases between them. The CDR3 totals 14 residues. DNA of the CDR3: TGTGCCAGCAGCTTAATGACGGGGTACAATGAGCAGTTCTTC. Translating gives CASSLMTGYNEQFF.

This chain joins TRBV7-9 and TRBJ2-7; 14 bases agree with TRBD2. V dropped 4 bases and J dropped 2; count of bases not matched to a gene: 4. Germline V gives CDR1 SEHNR, CDR2 FQNEAQ (reference sequence). The length of the CDR3 is 16 residues. The CDR3 is CASSSGTSGSPYEQYF. The CDR3 DNA reads TGTGCCAGCAGCTCCGGGACTAGCGGGAGTCCCTACGAGCAGTACTTC. The variable domain in full, completed from reference TRBV7-9 and TRBJ2-7, reads DTGVSQNPRHKITKRGQNVTFRCDPISEHNRLYWYRQTLGQGPEFLTYFQNEAQLEKSRLLSDRFSAERPKGSFSTLEIQRTEQGDSAMYLCASSSGTSGSPYEQYFGPGTRLTVT.

J is TRBJ1-3 and V is TRBV30; D remains ambiguous. The CDR3 has 14 amino acids. V lost 2 bases to trimming and J lost 3 bases, with 11 bases between them. In germline, CDR1 is GTSNPN, CDR2 SVGIG (reference sequence). The CDR3 loop reads CAWSLRGLGNTIYF. CDR3 coding DNA: TGTGCCTGGAGTCTTAGAGGGCTTGGAAACACCATATATTTT.

The table lists this clone with a few counts. V gene TRBV2 combines with J gene TRBJ2-3, with 7 nucleotides matching TRBD1. The germline CDR1 and CDR2 sequences are SNHLY and FYNNEI. The CDR3 has 13 amino acids. V lost 9 bases, J lost 2 bases, and 5 bases stayed unmatched. This CDR3 is CARSTGPTDTQYF. DNA of the CDR3: TGTGCCAGATCGACAGGGCCCACAGATACGCAGTATTTT.

The chain is built from TRBV5-1 and TRBJ1-6, with TRBD1 matching over 7 bases. In germline, CDR1 is SGHRS, CDR2 YFSETQ. CDR3 length: 15 residues. The junction had 12 bases not matched to a gene; V was cut back by 5 bases and J by 10 bases. CDR3 in amino acids: CASSTEGARGSPLHF. The CDR3 coding sequence is TGCGCCAGCAGTACGGAGGGGGCACGGGGGTCACCCCTCCACTTT.

This chain links TRBV27 with TRBJ2-1, with 8 nucleotides matching TRBD2. This CDR3 is built from 15 residues. CDR1 is MNHEY, CDR2 SMNVEV, per germline (reference sequence). J gave up 12 bases and V 0 bases, and 10 bases lay outside the gene matches. CDR3 nucleotide sequence: TGTGCCAGCAGTTTATCCGGCCGGGAGGGCCTCGCGCAGTTCTTC. Translating it yields CASSLSGREGLAQFF.

The V gene is TRBV6-5, the J gene TRBJ2-7, with a possible D match to TRBD2 (6 bases). The CDR3 spans 15 residues. V was shortened by 4 bases and J by 7 bases, with 20 bases between the two germline ends. Per the germline V gene, CDR1 is MNHEY and CDR2 is SVGAGI. DNA for the CDR3: TGTGCCAGCAGTTTAAACATCGGTGGGGGGTGGGAGCAGTACTTC. Encoded protein: CASSLNIGGGWEQYF.

The chain joins TRBV4-1 to TRBJ1-6; D gene uncertain. Germline-derived CDR1 and CDR2 are MGHRA and YSYEKL. V gave up 0 bases and J gave up 10 bases, with 10 bases separating them. CDR3 length: 14 amino acids. CDR3 nucleotide sequence: TGCGCCAGCAGCCAAGATACGGGAAAATCACCCCTCCACTTT. Translating gives CASSQDTGKSPLHF.

DNA of the CDR3: TGCGCCAGCAGCTTGCCGTCAACCAGGGGGTACGAGCAGTACTTC. Its protein product is CASSLPSTRGYEQYF. The chain has TRBV5-1 and TRBJ2-7; 7 bases agree with TRBD1. Germline CDR1 reads SGHRS; CDR2 reads YFSETQ. Trimming at V came to 1 base and at J to 4 bases, leaving 8 bases not matched to a gene. This CDR3 has 15 residues.

V usage is TRBV19 and J usage is TRBJ1-1, with a weak D call TRBD1 (6 bases). Germline V gives CDR1 LNHDA, CDR2 SQIVND (reference sequence). The CDR3 length is 11 residues. Trimming took 7 bases from V and 11 from J, leaving 14 bases between them. CDR3 sequence (DNA): TGTGCCAGTACGGACAGAGTCTTGGCTTTCTTT. Translating gives CASTDRVLAFF.

The gene calls are TRBV5-1 and TRBJ1-2, with D maybe TRBD1 (5 bases). Looked up from germline, CDR1 is SGHRS and CDR2 is YFSETQ. V shed 0 bases and J shed 1 base, with 13 bases lying between them. This CDR3 contains 16 residues. CDR3 sequence (DNA): TGCGCCAGCAGCTTGGCATTCGACAGCTATAACTATGGCTACACCTTC. This gives the protein CASSLAFDSYNYGYTF.

The chain couples TRBV23-1 to TRBJ2-3, with no clear D. TRBV23-1 is an open reading frame, and its role is uncertain. The CDR3 runs to 15 residues. Trimming stripped 2 bases from V and 1 base from J, with 10 bases between. CDR3 nucleotide sequence: TGCGCCAGCAGTCAAGGCCCCGGAGGCACAGATACGCAGTATTTT. Protein sequence: CASSQGPGGTDTQYF.

This sequence joins TRBV25-1 and TRBJ2-3; TRBD1 agrees at 9 bases. With 4 bases clipped from V and 3 bases from J, the junction kept 8 bases outside the gene matches. From germline, CDR1 is MGHDK and CDR2 SYGVNS. The CDR3 contains 16 residues. Here the CDR3 reads CASSGPGTGQTDTQYF. DNA of the CDR3: TGTGCCAGCAGTGGCCCCGGGACAGGGCAAACAGATACGCAGTATTTT.

This clone has a handful of counts. This chain joins TRBV5-1 and TRBJ2-3; possibly TRBD2 for D (5 bases). This CDR3 has 16 residues. From germline, CDR1 is SGHRS and CDR2 YFSETQ. V lost 1 base, J lost 1 base, and 13 bases lay in between. This chain's CDR3 is CASSLPHQEGTDTQYF. CDR3 DNA: TGCGCCAGCAGCTTGCCCCACCAGGAGGGCACAGATACGCAGTATTTT.

The V call is TRBV9, the J call TRBJ2-3, with 8 bases identical to TRBD1. With 4 bases clipped from V and 2 bases from J, the junction kept 6 bases outside the gene matches. Germline assignment: CDR1 SGDLS and CDR2 YYNGEE. This CDR3 is built from 15 residues. CDR3 sequence: CASSSWTGNTDTQYF. The CDR3 region has the DNA TGTGCCAGCAGCTCCTGGACAGGGAACACAGATACGCAGTATTTT.

This clone has more than one count but fewer than ten. The rearrangement uses TRBV28 and TRBJ2-7; D remains ambiguous. The germline CDR1 and CDR2 sequences are MDHEN and SYDVKM. The CDR3 length is 12 residues. The ends were cut back, 5 bases at V and 5 bases at J, with 10 bases in the middle. The CDR3 spells CASSPTTDEQYF. For the CDR3, the DNA is TGTGCCAGCAGTCCCACAACCGACGAGCAGTACTTC.

The chain uses TRBV6-5 and TRBJ2-6; a possible D gene is TRBD2 (5 bases). The CDR3 spans 14 residues. The germline V and J ends were trimmed by 7 bases and 0 bases, with 7 bases remaining between them. From germline, CDR1 is MNHEY and CDR2 SVGAGI. The CDR3 nucleotides are TGTGCCAGCATCGGGAACTCTGGGGCCAACGTCCTGACTTTC. Translated, it gives CASIGNSGANVLTF.

V usage is TRBV30 and J usage is TRBJ1-1; no clear D gene. Germline V gene lookup returns CDR1 GTSNPN and CDR2 SVGIG (reference sequence). The V and J ends lost 4 bases and 1 base respectively, with 13 bases between them. CDR3 length: 14 residues. CDR3 DNA: TGTGCCTGGACCCACATTAGGAGGAACACTGAAGCTTTCTTT. It specifies CAWTHIRRNTEAFF.

Note on this clone: One end of the junction does not line up with germline, which may come from a read error. The chain employs TRBV7-9 and TRBJ1-2; maybe TRBD1 (5 bases). The CDR3 has 12 amino acids. Germline CDR1 reads SEHNR; CDR2 reads FQNEAQ (reference sequence). The CDR3 sequence is CSSSLGLLGYTF. The CDR3 coding sequence is TGTTCCAGCAGCCTGGGACTGCTTGGCTACACCTTC. The whole variable domain, remainder taken from reference TRBV7-9 and TRBJ1-2, is DTGVSQNPRHKITKRGQNVTFRCDPISEHNRLYWYRQTLGQGPEFLTYFQNEAQLEKSRLLSDRFSAERPKGSFSTLEIQRTEQGDSAMYLCSSSLGLLGYTFGSGTRLTVV.

A few counts support this clone. CDR3: CASRRLAMNEQYF. The CDR3 region has the DNA TGTGCCAGCAGGCGACTAGCAATGAACGAGCAGTACTTC. The chain is built from TRBV27 and TRBJ2-7, with TRBD2 matching over 7 bases. CDR3 length: 13 amino acids. Germline assignment: CDR1 MNHEY and CDR2 SMNVEV (reference sequence). V trimming: 6 bases; J trimming: 5 bases; junction bases outside the gene matches: 7.

The rearrangement links TRBV6-1 to TRBJ2-7; maybe TRBD2 (6 bases). CDR1 and CDR2 (germline): MNHNS, SASEGT. V dropped 7 bases and J dropped 3 bases, with 7 bases sitting between them. This CDR3 is 11 amino acids long. DNA for the CDR3: TGTGCCAGCACCGGGGGCTACGAGCAGTACTTC. Amino acids: CASTGGYEQYF.

The rearrangement joins TRBV9 to TRBJ1-5, with D unclear. V was clipped by 0 bases and J by 4 bases, with 8 bases between them. The CDR3 covers 14 residues. Per the germline V gene, CDR1 is SGDLS and CDR2 is YYNGEE. For the CDR3, the DNA is TGTGCCAGCAGCGTAGCCGGGGTTAATCAGCCCCAGCATTTT. Protein: CASSVAGVNQPQHF.

The rearrangement uses TRBV2 and TRBJ2-7; weak D call: TRBD1 (6 bases). V gave up 3 bases and J gave up 2 bases, with 11 bases separating them. CDR3 length: 14 residues. Looked up from germline, CDR1 is SNHLY and CDR2 is FYNNEI. CDR3 protein: CASSDGNRAYEQYF. The CDR3 bases are TGTGCCAGCAGTGATGGTAACAGGGCCTACGAGCAGTACTTC.

This chain joins TRBV5-1 and TRBJ2-3, with D maybe TRBD1 (5 bases). Germline V gives CDR1 SGHRS, CDR2 YFSETQ. The ends were cut back, 4 bases at V and 0 bases at J, with 15 bases in the middle. The CDR3 has 16 residues. CDR3 bases: TGCGCCAGCAGCGCCAGGGCTACGTTTAGCACAGATACGCAGTATTTT. Translated, it gives CASSARATFSTDTQYF.

This chain links TRBV4-1 with TRBJ1-5; TRBD1 matches 10 bases. Trimming removed 5 bases from V and 1 base from J; junction bases left unmatched: 8. The CDR3 sequence is 17 residues long. Germline CDR1 MGHRA, CDR2 YSYEKL. The CDR3 region has the DNA TGCGCCAGCAGCGCTGGCGGGACAGGGGCCAGCAATCAGCCCCAGCATTTT. The encoded protein is CASSAGGTGASNQPQHF.

The V gene is TRBV7-9, the J gene TRBJ2-7, with TRBD1 matching 7 bases. The germline V gene has CDR1 SEHNR and CDR2 FQNEAQ (reference sequence). V lost 11 bases, J lost 4 bases, and 11 bases stayed unmatched. The CDR3 sequence is 13 residues long. CDR3 sequence (DNA): TGTGCCGGCGCCACAGGGGCCGGTTACGAGCAGTACTTC. It specifies CAGATGAGYEQYF.